The 18 T cell receptor beta chains below all came from one sample that was sequenced in a study of technical replicates of blood from a handful of donors. Measured with immunoSEQ multiplex PCR; TCRdb has only the in-frame clones, and not every one. The sample records about 89,000 clones, about 94% being singletons. Sequenced sample: T cells isolated from PBMCs. The origin of the receptors is a human donor in good health.

This sequence joins TRBV5-1 and TRBJ2-7; 13 bases match TRBD2. Germline V gene data show CDR1 as SGHRS and CDR2 as YFSETQ. The CDR3 spans 14 residues. V shed 5 bases, J shed 2 bases, and the junction held 1 base outside the gene matches. Here the CDR3 DNA reads TGCGCCAGCAGACTAGCGGGGGGGCCCTACGAGCAGTACTTC. Amino acids: CASRLAGGPYEQYF.

This chain connects TRBV6-5 to TRBJ2-7; no reliable D call. The CDR3 length is 16 residues. Germline CDR1 reads MNHEY; CDR2 reads SVGAGI. The V gene lost 6 bases and the J gene lost 5 bases, with 23 bases spanning the gap. The DNA for the CDR3 is TGTGCCAGCAGGTACAGTTCCAGAAATGGCGGCGACGAGCAGTACTTC. Its protein product is CASRYSSRNGGDEQYF.

This chain connects TRBV5-1 to TRBJ2-2; TRBD2 matches at 14 bases. The V and J ends lost 6 bases and 6 bases, in that order; junction bases with no gene match: 7. In germline, CDR1 is SGHRS, CDR2 YFSETQ. The CDR3 covers 16 residues. In nucleotides, the CDR3 is TGCGCCAGCATGCCGACTAGCGGGGGGGCCTCCGGGGAGCTGTTTTTT. Translation gives CASMPTSGGASGELFF.

This clone was detected a few times. The chain links TRBV2 to TRBJ2-3; 8 bases fit TRBD2. The CDR3 is 15 residues long. Trimming took 1 base from V and 4 from J; bases not matched to a gene: 4. Per germline, CDR1 SNHLY and CDR2 FYNNEI. CDR3 residues: CASSEGGRRADTQYF. In DNA form, the CDR3 reads TGTGCCAGCAGTGAAGGCGGGAGGAGGGCAGATACGCAGTATTTT.

The chain is built from TRBV5-1 and TRBJ2-1; maybe TRBD2 (5 bases). Germline loops: CDR1 SGHRS, CDR2 YFSETQ. With 4 bases removed from V and 3 bases from J, the gap between germline ends came to 20 bases. The CDR3 is 17 residues long. The CDR3 loop reads CASSGPLRAGLYNEQFF. CDR3 nucleotide sequence: TGCGCCAGCAGCGGCCCGTTGCGGGCGGGCCTCTACAATGAGCAGTTCTTC. The full variable domain, in which reference TRBV5-1 and TRBJ2-1 provide the parts outside the CDR3, is KAGVTQTPRYLIKTRGQQVTLSCSPISGHRSVSWYQQTPGQGLQFLFEYFSETQRNKGNFPGRFSGRQFSNSRSEMNVSTLELGDSALYLCASSGPLRAGLYNEQFFGPGTRLTVL.

V and J are TRBV11-3 and TRBJ2-1; 8 nucleotides align to TRBD2. The CDR3 totals 16 residues. With 2 bases clipped from V and 6 bases from J, the junction kept 9 bases outside the gene matches. Germline loops: CDR1 SGHNT, CDR2 YENEEA. The DNA for the CDR3 is TGTGCCAGCAGCTTAATCGGGGGGGCGATTGGCAATGAGCAGTTCTTC. It specifies CASSLIGGAIGNEQFF.

The chain is built from TRBV7-3 and TRBJ2-7, with D perhaps TRBD2 (6 bases). Germline assignment: CDR1 SGHTA and CDR2 FQGTGA. V lost 1 base and J lost 4, with 11 bases in between. The CDR3 consists of 14 residues. CDR3: CASSLNGGRYEQYF. CDR3 nucleotide sequence: TGTGCCAGCAGCTTAAACGGGGGAAGGTACGAGCAGTACTTC.

The chain couples TRBV9 to TRBJ2-5, with D hard to call. The CDR3 is made up of 13 amino acids. Germline V gene lookup returns CDR1 SGDLS and CDR2 YYNGEE. Trimming pared 0 bases from V and 5 bases from J, leaving 8 bases between. Written as DNA, the CDR3 is TGTGCCAGCAGCGTAGACCAGTGGGAGACCCAGTACTTC. Its translation is CASSVDQWETQYF.

J is TRBJ2-7 and V is TRBV2; 7 bases line up with TRBD1. The CDR3 runs 16 residues. The J segment lost 0 bases and the V segment lost 5 bases, leaving 10 bases of the junction unmatched. From germline, CDR1 is SNHLY and CDR2 FYNNEI. CDR3 sequence (DNA): TGTGCCAGCAGTTTCCCCGGGACAGAGCTCTCCTACGAGCAGTACTTC. Its translation is CASSFPGTELSYEQYF. The full variable domain, with the rest looked up from reference TRBV2 and TRBJ2-7, is EPEVTQTPSHQVTQMGQEVILRCVPISNHLYFYWYRQILGQKVEFLVSFYNNEISEKSEIFDDQFSVERPDGSNFTLKIRSTKLEDSAMYFCASSFPGTELSYEQYFGPGTRLTVT.

The chain is built from TRBV15 and TRBJ1-4; no clear D gene. The V gene's germline CDR1 is LNHNV and CDR2 YYDKDF (reference sequence). Trimming removed 7 bases at V and 3 bases at J, with 15 bases between. The CDR3 contains 15 residues. The CDR3 nucleotides read TGTGCCACCAAACTTAGCCTATTAGCTAATGAAAAACTGTTTTTT. This sequence encodes CATKLSLLANEKLFF.

The rearrangement links TRBV14 to TRBJ2-3; 7 bases match TRBD1. Germline loops: CDR1 SGHDN, CDR2 FVKESK. V shed 3 bases, J shed 2 bases, and the junction held 2 bases outside the gene matches. The CDR3 is 14 amino acids. The CDR3 nucleotides read TGTGCCAGCAGCCAGGGACAGTTCACAGATACGCAGTATTTT. It specifies CASSQGQFTDTQYF.

The V gene is TRBV6-6, the J gene TRBJ1-4; a weak D match, TRBD1 (5 bases). The CDR3 sequence is 13 residues long. V was cut by 6 bases and J by 2 bases, with 7 bases left in between. From germline, CDR1 is MNHNY and CDR2 SVGAGI (reference sequence). For the CDR3, the DNA is TGTGCCAGCAGCAGGGTGACTAATGAAAAACTGTTTTTT. It is translated as CASSRVTNEKLFF.

The V call is TRBV4-1, the J call TRBJ1-4, with TRBD1 matching 8 bases. Germline V gene lookup returns CDR1 MGHRA and CDR2 YSYEKL. This CDR3 is 16 amino acids long. After removal of 1 base from V and 7 bases from J, the junction contained 8 bases not matched to a gene. The CDR3 region is CASSQGTGPKGEKLFF. DNA of the CDR3: TGCGCCAGCAGCCAAGGGACAGGGCCCAAGGGTGAAAAACTGTTTTTT.

This rearrangement joins TRBV11-3 to TRBJ2-6; a possible D gene is TRBD2 (5 bases). The germline V gene encodes CDR1 SGHNT and CDR2 YENEEA. The CDR3 runs to 19 residues. Deletions cut 4 bases from V and 0 bases from J, with 19 bases between. The CDR3 DNA reads TGTGCCAGCAGCTCGCCCCGGGGTGAAATGGACTCTGGGGCCAACGTCCTGACTTTC. Translation: CASSSPRGEMDSGANVLTF. The full variable domain, rest sourced from reference TRBV11-3 and TRBJ2-6, is EAGVVQSPRYKIIEKKQPVAFWCNPISGHNTLYWYLQNLGQGPELLIRYENEEAVDDSQLPKDRFSAERLKGVDSTLKIQPAELGDSAVYLCASSSPRGEMDSGANVLTFGAGSRLTVL.

J is TRBJ2-5 and V is TRBV18; tentative D call: TRBD1 (5 bases). Deletions cut 2 bases from V and 7 bases from J, with 26 bases between. The CDR3 extends over 18 amino acids. Germline CDR1 reads KGHSH; CDR2 reads LQKENI. Here the CDR3 DNA reads TGTGCCAGCTCACCATTCCCCAATGGGGCGGAAGACAGAGGGACCCAGTACTTC. Amino acids: CASSPFPNGAEDRGTQYF.

This chain connects TRBV11-1 to TRBJ2-1; 9 positions agree with TRBD2. CDR1 and CDR2 (germline): SGHAT, FQDESV (reference sequence). With V trimmed by 2 bases and J by 8 bases, 10 bases remained unmatched. CDR3 length: 16 amino acids. The CDR3, as DNA: TGTGCCAGCAGCTTATATGCGGGGGGGCTCCGCGATGAGCAGTTCTTC. It is translated as CASSLYAGGLRDEQFF.

The rearrangement links TRBV2 to TRBJ2-7; 7 bases line up with TRBD2. The CDR3 length is 15 residues. The V gene's germline CDR1 is SNHLY and CDR2 FYNNEI. V was pared by 7 bases and J by 0 bases, with 9 bases of the junction left unmatched. The chain's CDR3 is CASTLSGGGSYEQYF. DNA of the CDR3: TGTGCCAGCACCCTCTCTGGCGGGGGCTCCTACGAGCAGTACTTC.

This chain links TRBV11-2 with TRBJ1-2; 12 bases fit TRBD1. Germline CDR1 SGHAT, CDR2 FQNNGV. There are 18 residues in the CDR3. With V trimmed by 5 bases and J by 8 bases, 18 bases remained unmatched. CDR3 sequence reads: CASSKLTSTGTGGVGYTF. As DNA, the CDR3 is TGTGCCAGCAGCAAATTAACCTCTACCGGGACAGGGGGCGTAGGCTACACCTTC.